These 22 T cell receptor beta chains share one sample of origin, sequenced in a study of T-cell memory formation after mild COVID-19. TCRdb reprocessed the 5' RACE reads with MiXCR, giving one entry per CDR3 protein. The sample has roughly 510,000 distinct CDR3 sequences, around 15% seen once. Sequenced input: PBMCs or a T cell subset sorted from them (not recorded which). All receptors come from an adult woman who had mild COVID-19 (a few samples of this study predate the infection). Cell type and time point are not known.

The V call is TRBV18, the J call TRBJ1-2, with D uncertain. The CDR3 is 13 amino acids. Germline V gene lookup returns CDR1 KGHSH and CDR2 LQKENI. Trimming removed 2 bases at V and 1 base at J, with 5 bases between. The CDR3 is CASSPEFNYGYTF. CDR3 bases: TGTGCCAGCTCACCAGAGTTTAACTATGGCTACACCTTC.

This clonotype was counted ten times or more. Germline is not matched at one junction end, which may reflect a read error. This chain uses TRBV23-1 with TRBJ2-3; D is uncertain. TRBV23-1 is identified as an open reading frame with a role that is uncertain. The CDR3 has 13 amino acids. CDR3 protein: CASRQSSTDTQYF. Written as DNA, the CDR3 is TGCGCCAGCAGGCAATCTAGCACAGATACGCAGTATTTT.

The chain joins TRBV5-6 to TRBJ2-7; D may match TRBD1 or TRBD2 (5 bases each). Trimming removed 5 bases at V and 4 bases at J, with 16 bases between. Germline V gene data show CDR1 as SGHDT and CDR2 as YYEEEE. The CDR3 is 14 residues long. Here the CDR3 DNA reads TGTGCCAGCAGGCCGGGACCAGGGTCGTACGAGCAGTACTTC. This translates into CASRPGPGSYEQYF.

There are a few counts of this clonotype. The gene calls are TRBV4-3 and TRBJ1-3; D is undetermined. Trimming removed 0 bases from V and 0 bases from J, with 6 bases in between. Germline CDR1 is LGHNA and CDR2 is YSLEER. CDR3 length equals 15 residues. CDR3 residues: CASSQDRSSGNTIYF. The CDR3 region has the DNA TGCGCCAGCAGCCAAGATCGGAGCTCTGGAAACACCATATATTTT.

This clonotype was found many times. This chain uses TRBV29-1 with TRBJ1-5; 8 bases agree with TRBD1. Per germline, CDR1 SQVTM and CDR2 ANQGSEA. The CDR3 consists of 13 residues. Trimming cost V 6 bases and J 2 bases; bases outside gene matches: 3. In nucleotides, the CDR3 is TGCAGCGTCGGACAGGGAGGCAATCAGCCCCAGCATTTT. This codes for CSVGQGGNQPQHF.

This clonotype was found a few times. The chain employs TRBV20-1 and TRBJ2-1; 10 bases fit TRBD1. Trimming removed 6 bases from V and 7 bases from J; junction bases left unmatched: 15. This CDR3 is built from 16 residues. Germline CDR1 and CDR2: DFQATT and SNEGSKA (reference sequence). For the CDR3, the DNA is TGCAGTGCCCTGTTGCCCGACAGGGGGCTGGTTAATGAGCAGTTCTTC. This gives the protein CSALLPDRGLVNEQFF.

This clonotype has more than one count but fewer than ten. The J gene is TRBJ1-4, the V gene TRBV7-9, with D unclear. The V gene lost 7 bases and the J gene lost 0 bases, with 15 bases spanning the gap. This CDR3 contains 16 residues. Per germline, CDR1 SEHNR and CDR2 FQNEAQ (reference sequence). CDR3 in amino acids: CASTQPGIPTNEKLFF. The CDR3 nucleotides read TGTGCCAGCACCCAACCGGGTATTCCAACTAATGAAAAACTGTTTTTT.

The sample holds a few counts of this clonotype. This chain uses TRBV7-9 with TRBJ2-1, with 7 positions matching TRBD2. Germline loops: CDR1 SEHNR, CDR2 FQNEAQ (reference sequence). This CDR3 is built from 16 residues. Germline trimming cut 5 bases from V and 6 bases from J; bases unmatched to any gene: 13. CDR3 nucleotide sequence: TGTGCCAGCAGCATCAAAGCTAGCGGCCACTTCAATGAGCAGTTCTTC. The encoded protein is CASSIKASGHFNEQFF. Looking up the rest from reference TRBV7-9 and TRBJ2-1 gives the full variable domain: DTGVSQNPRHKITKRGQNVTFRCDPISEHNRLYWYRQTLGQGPEFLTYFQNEAQLEKSRLLSDRFSAERPKGSFSTLEIQRTEQGDSAMYLCASSIKASGHFNEQFFGPGTRLTVL.

V is TRBV29-1 and J is TRBJ2-1; D possibly uses TRBD1 or TRBD2 (6 bases each). Germline CDR1 is SQVTM and CDR2 is ANQGSEA. The V and J ends lost 6 bases and 2 bases respectively, with 14 bases between them. This CDR3 comprises 14 residues. In nucleotides, the CDR3 is TGCAGCGTCCTAGGGGGGTGGGCCTACAATGAGCAGTTCTTC. Translation: CSVLGGWAYNEQFF.

Notes on this clonotype: This clone may be a read error of a much larger clone one base away. V and J are TRBV9 and TRBJ1-5; perhaps TRBD1 as D (6 bases). Germline-derived CDR1 and CDR2 are SGDLS and YYNGEE. The CDR3 is made up of 15 amino acids. The CDR3 DNA reads TGTGCCAGCAGAGTAGGGGGAAATAGCAATCAGCCCCAGCATTTT. It encodes CASRVGGNSNQPQHF. The whole variable domain, remainder taken from reference TRBV9 and TRBJ1-5, is DSGVTQTPKHLITATGQRVTLRCSPRSGDLSVYWYQQSLDQGLQFLIQYYNGEERAKGNILERFSAQQFPDLHSELNLSSLELGDSALYFCASRVGGNSNQPQHFGDGTRLSIL.

This rearrangement joins TRBV6-6 to TRBJ2-3; the match to TRBD2 covers 8 bases. After removal of 2 bases from V and 0 bases from J, the junction contained 7 bases not matched to a gene. CDR3 length: 17 amino acids. Germline CDR1 MNHNY, CDR2 SVGAGI (reference sequence). For the CDR3, the DNA is TGTGCCAGCAGTTACCCGCCGGGGGGGGGAAGCACAGATACGCAGTATTTT. This encodes CASSYPPGGGSTDTQYF.

Many counts were recorded for this clonotype. The genes are TRBV11-2 and TRBJ2-3, with 11 bases matching TRBD2. CDR1 and CDR2 (germline): SGHAT, FQNNGV. The J segment lost 2 bases and the V segment lost 3 bases, leaving 4 bases of the junction unmatched. This CDR3 is 16 amino acids long. CDR3 sequence (DNA): TGTGCCAGCAGCTTTCTAGCGGGGGGACTCACAGATACGCAGTATTTT. Encoded protein: CASSFLAGGLTDTQYF.

The V gene is TRBV15, the J gene TRBJ2-3, with D unresolved. CDR1 is LNHNV, CDR2 YYDKDF, per germline (reference sequence). The V and J ends lost 1 base and 4 bases respectively, with 12 bases between them. The CDR3 is 15 residues long. The CDR3 reads CATSRAVGEADTQYF. The CDR3 DNA reads TGTGCCACCAGCAGAGCAGTGGGTGAGGCAGATACGCAGTATTTT.

This clonotype was recorded a few times. V usage is TRBV5-1 and J usage is TRBJ2-1; possibly TRBD1 or TRBD2 for D (5 bases each). The CDR3 is 12 residues long. The V and J ends lost 7 bases and 6 bases respectively, with 11 bases between them. Germline V gene sequence: CDR1 SGHRS, CDR2 YFSETQ. The CDR3 loop reads CASGTVTNEQFF. The DNA of the CDR3 is TGCGCCAGCGGGACCGTGACCAATGAGCAGTTCTTC.

The J gene is TRBJ1-1, the V gene TRBV20-1, with TRBD1 matching over 7 bases. Looked up from germline, CDR1 is DFQATT and CDR2 is SNEGSKA (reference sequence). This CDR3 has 19 amino acids. The V gene end was trimmed by 5 bases and the J gene end by 4 bases; junction bases not matched to a gene: 25. The CDR3 DNA reads as TGCAGTGCTGTTAGTAGGGACAGCATCTATACAAGGTACAGCACTGAAGCTTTCTTT. This codes for CSAVSRDSIYTRYSTEAFF.

This clonotype was detected only a few times. The V and J genes are TRBV5-1 and TRBJ2-3; 8 bases fit TRBD2. Germline V gene sequence: CDR1 SGHRS, CDR2 YFSETQ. There are 14 residues in the CDR3. V gave up 7 bases and J gave up 3 bases; unmatched junction bases: 7. CDR3 DNA sequence: TGCGCCAGCGGCGACGGGAGGGCAACAGATACGCAGTATTTT. It translates to CASGDGRATDTQYF.

The CDR3 coding sequence is TGTGCCAGCAGTTCACAGGGGGCGCTTTGGTCTGGCTACACCTTC. Its protein is CASSSQGALWSGYTF. This chain joins TRBV12-3 or TRBV12-4 and TRBJ1-2, with 9 positions matching TRBD1. V dropped 4 bases and J dropped 7; count of bases not matched to a gene: 10. The CDR3 has 15 amino acids.

The V gene is TRBV12-3 or TRBV12-4, the J gene TRBJ1-1; tentatively, D is TRBD1 (6 bases). Trimming took off 2 bases at V and 10 bases at J, with 14 bases between the two ends. The CDR3 extends over 13 amino acids. CDR3 nucleotides: TGTGCCAGCAGTTTAAAACAGGCAGGGGTAGCTTTCTTT. Protein product: CASSLKQAGVAFF.

The rearrangement joins TRBV4-2 to TRBJ2-1; tentatively, D is TRBD2 (6 bases). CDR1 is LGHNA, CDR2 YNFKEQ, per germline. The V end lost 0 bases, the J end lost 4 bases, and 19 bases lay between the germline ends. The CDR3 runs to 18 residues. The DNA of the CDR3 is TGTGCCAGCAGCCAAGAGGTGGCCTCGGGAGTTCCATACAATGAGCAGTTCTTC. Translated, it gives CASSQEVASGVPYNEQFF.

The V gene is TRBV10-3, the J gene TRBJ1-1, with 9 bases aligning to TRBD1. The trim removed 4 bases at V and 3 bases at J, leaving 9 bases unmatched. This CDR3 spans 16 amino acids. Germline lookup yields CDR1 ENHRY and CDR2 SYGVKD. CDR3 coding DNA: TGTGCCATCAGTGTAACAGGGGGCGAATACGACACTGAAGCTTTCTTT. This translates into CAISVTGGEYDTEAFF.

The sample holds a few counts of this clonotype. This chain connects TRBV29-1 to TRBJ1-2, with 7 bases fitting TRBD1. CDR1 and CDR2 (germline): SQVTM, ANQGSEA. The CDR3 has 14 amino acids. Unmatched junction bases numbered 13, after V lost 0 bases and J lost 12 bases. The CDR3 reads CSVEDRTGGQADTF. The CDR3 nucleotides are TGCAGCGTTGAAGATAGAACCGGCGGACAGGCGGACACCTTC.

V usage is TRBV14 and J usage is TRBJ1-2; D unclear. V gave up 0 bases and J gave up 3 bases, with 11 bases separating them. The CDR3 is 15 residues long. Germline loops: CDR1 SGHDN, CDR2 FVKESK. The CDR3 protein is CASSQDRMGYYGYTF. CDR3 sequence (DNA): TGTGCCAGCAGCCAAGATCGGATGGGTTACTATGGCTACACCTTC.